These T cell receptor beta chains were read from a single sample in a study of control samples from healthy donors and cancer patients. Measured with immunoSEQ multiplex PCR; TCRdb has only the in-frame clones, and not every one. Of about 130,000 clones in the sample, around 93% are singletons; the top ten hold about 9%. Sequencing used blood. The receptors originated from a man aged 18 to 29 in good health. The conserved cysteine and the conserved F or W are not part of the CDR3 here. The listing skips clone size in some rows; elsewhere it reads once, few, many or a size class.

clone_size	j_call	v_call	cdr3_aa
NA	TRBJ2-2	TRBV5-4	ASSGLAGVTGELF
NA	TRBJ2-3	TRBV2	ASSEGIPDTQY
few	TRBJ1-4	TRBV4-1	ASSQVQEQPEKLF
NA	TRBJ1-2	TRBV5-1	ASSLDPGTAST
NA	TRBJ1-6	TRBV5-6	ASSLELTGQSPLH
NA	TRBJ1-5	TRBV12-3/TRBV12-4	ASSQDRAQH
once	TRBJ2-5	TRBV4-1	ASSQFSGGIQETQY
NA	TRBJ2-2	TRBV4-1	ASSQVLPAGGPNTGELF
NA	TRBJ2-3	TRBV30	AWTISGGAPPDTQY
NA	TRBJ1-2	TRBV29-1	SVLRDNYGYT
NA	TRBJ2-5	TRBV5-6	ASSQKGRTGETQY
NA	TRBJ2-3	TRBV4-2	ASSPGTSGGADTQY
NA	TRBJ1-5	TRBV11-2	ASSPSGGLQPQH
few	TRBJ2-1	TRBV19	ASSINRVNEQF
once	TRBJ1-1	TRBV7-3	ASSLLSVNTEAF
NA	TRBJ1-4	TRBV29-1	SAEDRGSNEKLF